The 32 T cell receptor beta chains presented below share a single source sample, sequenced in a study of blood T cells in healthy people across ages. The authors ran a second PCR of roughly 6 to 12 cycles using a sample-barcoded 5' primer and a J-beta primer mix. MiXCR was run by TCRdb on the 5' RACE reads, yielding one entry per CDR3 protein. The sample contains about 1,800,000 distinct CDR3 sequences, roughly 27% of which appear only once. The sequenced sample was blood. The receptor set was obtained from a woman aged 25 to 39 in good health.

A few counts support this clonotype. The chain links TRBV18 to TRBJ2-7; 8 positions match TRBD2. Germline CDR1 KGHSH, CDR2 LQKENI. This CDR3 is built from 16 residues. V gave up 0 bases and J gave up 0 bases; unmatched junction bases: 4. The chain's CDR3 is CASSPPAAGASYEQYF. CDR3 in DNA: TGTGCCAGCTCACCACCGGCAGCGGGGGCCTCCTACGAGCAGTACTTC.

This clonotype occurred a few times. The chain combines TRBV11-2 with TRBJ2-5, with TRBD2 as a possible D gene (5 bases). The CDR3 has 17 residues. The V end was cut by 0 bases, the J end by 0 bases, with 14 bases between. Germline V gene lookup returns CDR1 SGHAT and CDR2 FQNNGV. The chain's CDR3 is CASSLDILAAYQETQYF. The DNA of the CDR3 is TGTGCCAGCAGCTTAGATATTCTAGCTGCGTACCAAGAGACCCAGTACTTC.

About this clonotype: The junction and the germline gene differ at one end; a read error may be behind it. The DNA of the CDR3 is TGCGCCAGCAGCCAAGATCCAGCGGAAACTTACAGTGAGCAGTTCTTC. Its protein is CASSQDPAETYSEQFF. This sequence joins TRBV4-1 and TRBJ2-1; D might be TRBD2 (5 bases). Germline V gene data show CDR1 as MGHRA and CDR2 as YSYEKL. The CDR3 has 16 residues.

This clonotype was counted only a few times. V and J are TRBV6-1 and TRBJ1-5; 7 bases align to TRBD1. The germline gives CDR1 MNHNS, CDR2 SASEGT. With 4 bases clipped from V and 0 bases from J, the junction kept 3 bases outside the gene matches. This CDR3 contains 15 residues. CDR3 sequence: CASSGDSYSNQPQHF. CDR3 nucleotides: TGTGCCAGCAGTGGGGACAGTTATAGCAATCAGCCCCAGCATTTT.

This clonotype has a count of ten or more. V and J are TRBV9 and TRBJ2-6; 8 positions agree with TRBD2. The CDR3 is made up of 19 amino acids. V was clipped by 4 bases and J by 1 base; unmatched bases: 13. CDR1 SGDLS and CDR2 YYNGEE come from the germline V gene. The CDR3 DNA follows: TGTGCCAGCAGCCCCCCGGGGGGGACTAGATATTCTGGGGCCAACGTCCTGACTTTC. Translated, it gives CASSPPGGTRYSGANVLTF.

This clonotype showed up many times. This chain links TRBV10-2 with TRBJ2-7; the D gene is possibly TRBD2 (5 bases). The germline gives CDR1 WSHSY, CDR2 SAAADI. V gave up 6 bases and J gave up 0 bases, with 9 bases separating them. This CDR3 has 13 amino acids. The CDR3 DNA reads TGCGCCAGCAGATTGGGGAGCTCCTACGAGCAGTACTTC. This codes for CASRLGSSYEQYF.

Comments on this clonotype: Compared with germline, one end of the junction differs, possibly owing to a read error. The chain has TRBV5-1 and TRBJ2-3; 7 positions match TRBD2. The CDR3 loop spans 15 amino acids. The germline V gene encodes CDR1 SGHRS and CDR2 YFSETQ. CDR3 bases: TGCGCCAGCAGCTTGGGCGGGGGACCCTCAGATACGCAGGATTTT. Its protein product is CASSLGGGPSDTQDF.

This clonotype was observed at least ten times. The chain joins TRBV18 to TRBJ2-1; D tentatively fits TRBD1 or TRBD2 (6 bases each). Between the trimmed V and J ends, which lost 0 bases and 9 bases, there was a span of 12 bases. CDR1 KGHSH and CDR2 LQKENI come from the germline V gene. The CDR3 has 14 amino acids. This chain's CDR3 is CASSPPPGAGEQFF. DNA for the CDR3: TGTGCCAGCTCACCACCCCCGGGGGCAGGTGAGCAGTTCTTC.

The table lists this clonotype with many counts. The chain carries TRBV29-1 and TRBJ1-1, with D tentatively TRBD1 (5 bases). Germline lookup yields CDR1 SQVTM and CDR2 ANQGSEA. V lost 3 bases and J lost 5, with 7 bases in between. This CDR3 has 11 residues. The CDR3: CSVERTTEAFF. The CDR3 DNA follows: TGCAGCGTTGAGAGGACAACTGAAGCTTTCTTT.

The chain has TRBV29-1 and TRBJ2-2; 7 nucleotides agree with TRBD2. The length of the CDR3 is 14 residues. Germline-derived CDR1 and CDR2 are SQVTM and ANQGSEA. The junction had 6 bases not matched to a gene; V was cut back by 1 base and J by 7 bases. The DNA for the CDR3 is TGCAGCGTTGAAGGCGGGAGAGTTGGCGGGGAGCTGTTTTTT. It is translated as CSVEGGRVGGELFF.

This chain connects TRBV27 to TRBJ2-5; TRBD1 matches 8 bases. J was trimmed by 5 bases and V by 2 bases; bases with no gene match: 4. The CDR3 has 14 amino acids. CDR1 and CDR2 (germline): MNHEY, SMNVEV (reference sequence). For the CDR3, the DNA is TGTGCCAGCAGTTTACTGGGACAGGAGGAGACCCAGTACTTC. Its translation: CASSLLGQEETQYF.

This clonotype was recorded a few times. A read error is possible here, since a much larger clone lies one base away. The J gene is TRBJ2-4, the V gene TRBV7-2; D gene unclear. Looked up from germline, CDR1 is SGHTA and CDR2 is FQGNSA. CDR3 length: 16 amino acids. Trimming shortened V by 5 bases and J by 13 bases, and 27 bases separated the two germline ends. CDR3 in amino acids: CASSANSPLIPNEQYF. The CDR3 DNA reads TGTGCCAGCAGCGCCAACAGCCCGTTAATACCCAATGAGCAGTACTTC.

This CDR3 reads CASSIQAPDDEQFF. The CDR3 DNA sequence: TGTGCCAGTAGTATACAGGCGCCGGACGATGAGCAGTTCTTC. The chain carries TRBV19 and TRBJ2-1, with D hard to call. Germline V gives CDR1 LNHDA, CDR2 SQIVND (reference sequence). CDR3 length equals 14 residues. V was trimmed by 2 bases and J by 8 bases, leaving 13 bases between them.

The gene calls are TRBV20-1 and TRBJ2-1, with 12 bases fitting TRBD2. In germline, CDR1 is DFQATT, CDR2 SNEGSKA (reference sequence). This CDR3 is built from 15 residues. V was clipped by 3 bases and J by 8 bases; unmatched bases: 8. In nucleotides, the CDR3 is TGCAGTGCTAGGGATCGGACTAGCGGGATCGATGAGCAGTTCTTC. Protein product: CSARDRTSGIDEQFF.

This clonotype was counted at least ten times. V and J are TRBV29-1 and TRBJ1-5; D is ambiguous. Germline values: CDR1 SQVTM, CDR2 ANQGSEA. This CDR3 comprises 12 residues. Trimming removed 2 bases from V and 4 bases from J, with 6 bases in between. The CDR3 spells CSVESENQPQHF. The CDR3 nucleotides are TGCAGCGTTGAATCAGAGAATCAGCCCCAGCATTTT.

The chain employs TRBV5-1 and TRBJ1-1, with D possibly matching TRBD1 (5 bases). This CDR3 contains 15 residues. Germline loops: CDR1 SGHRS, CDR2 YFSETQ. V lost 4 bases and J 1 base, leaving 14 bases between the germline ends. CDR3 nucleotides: TGCGCCAGCAGCCAAGCGGGACGAAAGAACACTGAAGCTTTCTTT. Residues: CASSQAGRKNTEAFF.

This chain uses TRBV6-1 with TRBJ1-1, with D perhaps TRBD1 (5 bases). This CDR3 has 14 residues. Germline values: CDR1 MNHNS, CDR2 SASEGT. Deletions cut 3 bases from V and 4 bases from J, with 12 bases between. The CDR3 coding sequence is TGTGCCAGCAGTGAGAGGGGATTGAGCACTGAAGCTTTCTTT. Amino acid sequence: CASSERGLSTEAFF.

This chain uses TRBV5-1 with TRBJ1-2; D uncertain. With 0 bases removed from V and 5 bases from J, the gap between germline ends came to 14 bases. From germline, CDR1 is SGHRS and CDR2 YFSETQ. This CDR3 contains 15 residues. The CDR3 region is CASSLAPGPEYGYTF. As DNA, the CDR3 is TGCGCCAGCAGCTTGGCCCCGGGTCCAGAATATGGCTACACCTTC.

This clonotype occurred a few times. CDR3 region: CASLLASSNVLTF. CDR3 DNA sequence: TGTGCTAGCTTACTAGCGTCGTCCAACGTCCTGACTTTC. The chain links TRBV6-6 to TRBJ2-6; 7 bases are a match to TRBD2. The CDR3 runs 13 residues. Germline CDR1 reads MNHNY; CDR2 reads SVGAGI (reference sequence).

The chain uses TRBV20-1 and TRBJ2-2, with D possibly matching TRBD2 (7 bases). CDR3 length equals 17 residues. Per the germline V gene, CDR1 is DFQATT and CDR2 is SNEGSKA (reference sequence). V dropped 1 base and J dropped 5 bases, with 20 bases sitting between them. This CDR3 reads CSARGGGGQHITGELFF. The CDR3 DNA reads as TGCAGTGCTAGAGGGGGGGGAGGACAGCACATTACCGGGGAGCTGTTTTTT.

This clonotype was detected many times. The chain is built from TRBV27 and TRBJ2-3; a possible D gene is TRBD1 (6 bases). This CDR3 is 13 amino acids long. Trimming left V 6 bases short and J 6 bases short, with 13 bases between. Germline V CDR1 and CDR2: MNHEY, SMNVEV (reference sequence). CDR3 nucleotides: TGTGCCAGCAGGCTCACAGGGACCGATACGCAGTATTTT. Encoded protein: CASRLTGTDTQYF.

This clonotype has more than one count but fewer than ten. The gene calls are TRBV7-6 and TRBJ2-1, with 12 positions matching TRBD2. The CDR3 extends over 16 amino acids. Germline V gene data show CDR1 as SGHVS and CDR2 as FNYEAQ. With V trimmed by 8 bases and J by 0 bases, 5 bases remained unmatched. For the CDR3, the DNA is TGTGCCAGCGGACTAGCGGGGTTCCCCTCCTACAATGAGCAGTTCTTC. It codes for CASGLAGFPSYNEQFF. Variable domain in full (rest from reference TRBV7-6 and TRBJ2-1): GAGVSQSPRYKVTKRGQDVALRCDPISGHVSLYWYRQALGQGPEFLTYFNYEAQQDKSGLPNDRFSAERPEGSISTLTIQRTEQRDSAMYRCASGLAGFPSYNEQFFGPGTRLTVL.

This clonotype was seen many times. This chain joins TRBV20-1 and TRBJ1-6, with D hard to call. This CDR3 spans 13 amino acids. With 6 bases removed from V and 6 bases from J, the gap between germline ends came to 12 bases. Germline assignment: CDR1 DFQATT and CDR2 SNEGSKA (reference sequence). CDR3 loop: CSALTRLNSPLHF. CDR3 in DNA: TGCAGTGCCCTAACGAGGCTTAATTCACCCCTCCACTTT.

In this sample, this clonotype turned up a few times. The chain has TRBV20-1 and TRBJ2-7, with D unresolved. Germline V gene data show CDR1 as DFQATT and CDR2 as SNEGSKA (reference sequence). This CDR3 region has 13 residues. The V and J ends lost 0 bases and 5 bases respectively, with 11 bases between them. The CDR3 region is CSARDGAPDEQYF. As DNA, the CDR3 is TGCAGTGCTAGAGACGGCGCCCCTGACGAGCAGTACTTC.

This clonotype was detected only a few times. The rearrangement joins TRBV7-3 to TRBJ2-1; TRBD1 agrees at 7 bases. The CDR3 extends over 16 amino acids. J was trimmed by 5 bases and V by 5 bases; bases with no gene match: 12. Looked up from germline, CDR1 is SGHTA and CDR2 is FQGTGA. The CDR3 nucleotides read TGTGCCAGCAGCACCAAGACAGGGCTTGTGGACAATGAGCAGTTCTTC. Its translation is CASSTKTGLVDNEQFF.

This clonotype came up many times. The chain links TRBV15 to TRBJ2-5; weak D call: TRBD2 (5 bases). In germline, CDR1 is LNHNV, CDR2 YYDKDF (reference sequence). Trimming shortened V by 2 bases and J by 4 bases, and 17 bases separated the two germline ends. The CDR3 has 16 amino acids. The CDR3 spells CATSRFPGIRRETQYF. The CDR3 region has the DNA TGTGCCACCAGCAGATTCCCGGGGATTCGGAGAGAGACCCAGTACTTC.

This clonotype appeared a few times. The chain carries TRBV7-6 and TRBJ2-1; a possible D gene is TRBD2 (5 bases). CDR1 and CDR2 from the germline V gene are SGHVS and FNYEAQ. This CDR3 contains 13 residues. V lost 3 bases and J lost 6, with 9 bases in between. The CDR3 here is CASSFSEGNEQFF. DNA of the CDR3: TGTGCCAGCAGCTTTTCCGAGGGCAATGAGCAGTTCTTC.

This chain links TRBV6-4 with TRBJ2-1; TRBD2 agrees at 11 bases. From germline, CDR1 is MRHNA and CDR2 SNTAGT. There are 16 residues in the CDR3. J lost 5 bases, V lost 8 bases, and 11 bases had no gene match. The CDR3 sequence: CASGHQPGLADNEQFF. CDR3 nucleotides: TGTGCCAGCGGTCACCAACCGGGACTAGCGGACAATGAGCAGTTCTTC.

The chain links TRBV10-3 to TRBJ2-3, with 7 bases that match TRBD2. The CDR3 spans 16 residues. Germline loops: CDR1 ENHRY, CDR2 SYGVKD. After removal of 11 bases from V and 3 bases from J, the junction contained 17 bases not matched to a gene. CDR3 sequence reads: CAARAAGVQRTDTQYF. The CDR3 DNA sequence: TGTGCCGCCAGGGCTGCGGGAGTACAACGGACAGATACGCAGTATTTT.

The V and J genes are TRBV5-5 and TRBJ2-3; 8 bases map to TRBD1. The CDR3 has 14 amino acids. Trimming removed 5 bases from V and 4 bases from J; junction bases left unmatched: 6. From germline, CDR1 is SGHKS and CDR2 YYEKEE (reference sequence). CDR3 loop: CASRPRGQADTQYF. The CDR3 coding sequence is TGTGCCAGCAGGCCCAGGGGGCAGGCAGATACGCAGTATTTT.

CDR3 nucleotide sequence: TGTGCCAGCACTCTCACTGGGGCCAACGTCCTGACTTTC. Encoded protein: CASTLTGANVLTF. This chain joins TRBV12-3 or TRBV12-4 and TRBJ2-6; D gene ambiguous. The CDR3 has 13 amino acids. The V end lost 7 bases, the J end lost 2 bases, and 6 bases lay between the germline ends.

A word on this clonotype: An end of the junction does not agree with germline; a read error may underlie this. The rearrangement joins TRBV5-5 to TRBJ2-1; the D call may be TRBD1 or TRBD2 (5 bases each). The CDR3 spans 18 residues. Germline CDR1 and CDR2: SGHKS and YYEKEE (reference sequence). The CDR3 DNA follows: TGTGCCAGCAGCTCTCCGGGGCCAGCCCTAAACTCCTACAGTGAGCAGTTCTTC. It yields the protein CASSSPGPALNSYSEQFF.